Below, one TCR beta chain is given with its context. Antigen unknown. MiXCR was run by TCRdb on the reads, yielding one entry per CDR3 protein. The sample consists of approximately 730,000 distinct CDR3 sequences, under 35% of them appearing once. These data are taken from a study of T cell repertoires in cytomegalovirus infection. The wider study: CMV epitopes used comprised recently identified HLA-C-restricted ones and well-studied HLA-B-restricted ones. Signatures in public TCR beta sequences pointed to both CMV infection and matching HLA type.

The V gene's germline CDR1 is MGHRA and CDR2 YSYEKL. This CDR3 has 16 amino acids. The ends were cut back, 0 bases at V and 3 bases at J, with 14 bases in the middle. The TCR sequence derives from a human donor in good health (CMV status not recorded). Some clones in this sample may be carry-over from other donors' samples. The sequencing used cultured CD8+ T cells from PBMCs, collected from culture after CMV antigen stimulation. V and J are TRBV4-1 and TRBJ1-2, with D possibly matching TRBD1 (6 bases). The CDR3 nucleotides are TGCGCCAGCAGCCAAGAGATGGACAGAACTTACTATGGCTACACCTTC. Its protein is CASSQEMDRTYYGYTF.